The 13 T cell receptor beta chains in this list originate from one sample, sequenced in a study of CD8+ T cells in alopecia areata. Reverse transcribed after extraction, RNA yielded cDNA as the sequencing template. Sequenced by immunoSEQ multiplex PCR; TCRdb stores in-frame clones only, minus some. The data show 80,000 to 100,000 clones, with around 44% seen just once and 0.79% held by the top ten. The sample consisted of CD4+ T cells sorted from blood. The source is a human donor with alopecia areata.

V and J are TRBV29-1 and TRBJ2-1; D not certain. CDR3 length: 10 residues. Trimming removed 6 bases at V and 3 bases at J, with 3 bases between. The germline CDR1 and CDR2 sequences are SQVTM and ANQGSEA. The CDR3: CSVYYNEQFF. As DNA, the CDR3 is TGCAGCGTCTACTACAATGAGCAGTTCTTC.

This clone appeared once. The chain combines TRBV11-2 with TRBJ2-7; D remains ambiguous. The V gene's germline CDR1 is SGHAT and CDR2 FQNNGV. Trimming left V 5 bases short and J 7 bases short, with 9 bases between. The length of the CDR3 is 11 residues. In nucleotides, the CDR3 is TGTGCCAGCAGCCGAGAATTAGAGCAGTACTTC. Translation: CASSRELEQYF.

The chain links TRBV5-4 to TRBJ2-3; TRBD2 matches 9 bases. The CDR3 runs 17 residues. Germline CDR1 is SGHNT and CDR2 is YYREEE (reference sequence). J gave up 4 bases and V 0 bases, and 9 bases lay outside the gene matches. The CDR3 coding sequence is TGTGCCAGCAGCTTGGGTTTGGGACTAGCAAGCGCAGATACGCAGTATTTT. Residues: CASSLGLGLASADTQYF.

The rearrangement links TRBV29-1 to TRBJ2-2; the D gene could be TRBD1 or TRBD2 (5 bases each). The V end was cut by 2 bases, the J end by 0 bases, with 10 bases between. This CDR3 contains 15 residues. In germline, CDR1 is SQVTM, CDR2 ANQGSEA. CDR3 nucleotide sequence: TGCAGCGTTGAATGGGGGACGTCGAACACCGGGGAGCTGTTTTTT. Protein sequence: CSVEWGTSNTGELFF.

The chain joins TRBV18 to TRBJ2-7; TRBD2 aligns across 10 bases. The CDR3 sequence is 14 residues long. Germline lookup yields CDR1 KGHSH and CDR2 LQKENI. The V segment lost 4 bases and the J segment 8 bases; nucleotides outside the gene matches: 8. The CDR3 loop is CASSLGLAEAKQYF. CDR3 sequence (DNA): TGTGCCAGCTCACTAGGACTAGCGGAAGCGAAGCAGTACTTC.

This clone has more than one count but fewer than ten. V gene TRBV29-1 combines with J gene TRBJ1-2; D unresolved. Per germline, CDR1 SQVTM and CDR2 ANQGSEA. This CDR3 has 12 residues. V was cut by 7 bases and J by 4 bases, with 13 bases left in between. CDR3 sequence: CSARGQSYGYTF. The CDR3 region has the DNA TGCAGCGCCCGTGGGCAGTCCTATGGCTACACCTTC.

V is TRBV5-1 and J is TRBJ2-2; tentatively, D is TRBD2 (5 bases). The CDR3 runs to 18 residues. Germline V gene lookup returns CDR1 SGHRS and CDR2 YFSETQ. The V end was cut by 0 bases, the J end by 4 bases, with 19 bases between. CDR3 sequence: CASSLASGLSPSTGELFF. The CDR3 nucleotides are TGCGCCAGCAGCTTGGCCTCTGGACTTTCTCCGAGCACCGGGGAGCTGTTTTTT.

Only a few counts were recorded for this clone. The rearrangement links TRBV10-2 to TRBJ1-1, with a weak D call TRBD1 (5 bases). This CDR3 contains 13 residues. The germline V gene encodes CDR1 WSHSY and CDR2 SAAADI. V dropped 2 bases and J dropped 4 bases, with 8 bases sitting between them. CDR3 nucleotide sequence: TGCGCCAGCAGTGAGGGGGACCTCACTGAAGCTTTCTTT. Translation gives CASSEGDLTEAFF.

This rearrangement joins TRBV18 to TRBJ2-4, with TRBD1 matching 8 bases. The CDR3 totals 16 residues. The germline CDR1 and CDR2 sequences are KGHSH and LQKENI. The V and J ends lost 4 bases and 0 bases, in that order; junction bases with no gene match: 5. The CDR3 sequence: CASSQGTGLAKNIQYF. The DNA of the CDR3 is TGTGCCAGCTCACAAGGGACAGGTTTAGCCAAAAACATTCAGTACTTC.

The rearrangement uses TRBV5-1 and TRBJ2-5; 10 bases fit TRBD2. The CDR3 totals 16 residues. With 0 bases clipped from V and 2 bases from J, the junction kept 4 bases outside the gene matches. Germline values: CDR1 SGHRS, CDR2 YFSETQ. CDR3 DNA: TGCGCCAGCAGCTTGGTCGGACTAGCGGTACAAGAGACCCAGTACTTC. Its translation: CASSLVGLAVQETQYF.

The genes are TRBV29-1 and TRBJ2-4; D might be TRBD1 (5 bases). V was trimmed by 1 base and J by 9 bases, leaving 7 bases between them. CDR1 and CDR2 from the germline V gene are SQVTM and ANQGSEA. The CDR3 has 11 residues. CDR3 coding DNA: TGCAGCGTTGAAGGACAGTTCATTCAGTACTTC. Amino acids: CSVEGQFIQYF.

This sequence joins TRBV2 and TRBJ2-6; maybe TRBD1 (6 bases). The CDR3 spans 17 residues. V was shortened by 11 bases and J by 4 bases, with 24 bases between the two germline ends. CDR1 and CDR2 from the germline V gene are SNHLY and FYNNEI. The CDR3 DNA reads TGTGCCGCGAGGGCAGGGGTTATCACGGACGGGGCCAACGTCCTGACTTTC. Amino acids: CAARAGVITDGANVLTF.

This chain uses TRBV7-3 with TRBJ2-7; D might be TRBD2 (6 bases). Trimming pared 4 bases from V and 6 bases from J, leaving 13 bases between. This CDR3 spans 13 amino acids. Looked up from germline, CDR1 is SGHTA and CDR2 is FQGTGA. The CDR3 sequence: CASSYLGDSEQYF. The DNA for the CDR3 is TGTGCCAGCAGCTACCTCGGGGACTCCGAGCAGTACTTC.